The 24 T cell receptor beta chains presented below share a single source sample, sequenced in a study of shared clonotypes between healthy human individuals (dated by TCRdb to about 2020). Libraries were prepared through the immunoSEQ multiplex PCR assay. TCRdb retrieved this table from immuneACCESS and kept in-frame rearrangements only. Not all clones are present; in checked studies, unresolved V genes account for under half, and no reason is known for the remainder. The sample profile shows around 2.3 million clones; approximately 94% of them were found once. The ten largest clones capture approximately 0.13% of the sample. Sequencing was done on a sample of naive CD4+ T cells sorted from blood. In the paper's terms, the cell subset or site label means: CD45RA+ positively selected. The receptors were sampled from a man younger than 35 in good health.

The chain couples TRBV2 to TRBJ1-1; the D is unclear. This CDR3 spans 15 amino acids. Per germline, CDR1 SNHLY and CDR2 FYNNEI. The V and J ends lost 4 bases and 1 base respectively, with 13 bases between them. CDR3: CASSGGGSWNTEAFF. As DNA, the CDR3 is TGTGCCAGCAGTGGGGGAGGGTCCTGGAACACTGAAGCTTTCTTT. Full variable domain (remainder filled in from reference TRBV2 and TRBJ1-1): EPEVTQTPSHQVTQMGQEVILRCVPISNHLYFYWYRQILGQKVEFLVSFYNNEISEKSEIFDDQFSVERPDGSNFTLKIRSTKLEDSAMYFCASSGGGSWNTEAFFGQGTRLTVV.

This clone is a singleton in its sample. The chain is built from TRBV5-1 and TRBJ2-3; tentatively, D is TRBD1 or TRBD2 (5 bases each). The germline V gene has CDR1 SGHRS and CDR2 YFSETQ. Trimming cost V 4 bases and J 2 bases, with 14 bases left between them. This CDR3 is 15 amino acids long. The CDR3 here is CASSGRPGTTDTQYF. The CDR3 DNA sequence: TGCGCCAGCAGCGGCCGCCCAGGGACCACAGATACGCAGTATTTT.

V usage is TRBV21-1 and J usage is TRBJ2-7; the DNA was not used to check the table's D call, TRBD2. TRBV21-1 counts as a pseudogene. The CDR3 consists of 18 residues. The CDR3 loop is CASSRGLAGGLTPYEQYF. The CDR3 nucleotides are TGTGCCAGCAGCAGGGGACTAGCGGGAGGCCTAACCCCCTACGAGCAGTACTTC.

The chain combines TRBV5-6 with TRBJ1-2, with TRBD1 matching 9 bases. The V and J ends lost 4 bases and 6 bases, in that order; junction bases with no gene match: 10. Germline assignment: CDR1 SGHDT and CDR2 YYEEEE. This CDR3 is 15 amino acids long. The CDR3 spells CASSRLGQGIDGYTF. Written as DNA, the CDR3 is TGTGCCAGCAGCCGGTTAGGACAGGGGATCGATGGCTACACCTTC.

V gene TRBV5-1 combines with J gene TRBJ2-7; 12 bases map to TRBD2. CDR3 size: 16 residues. Losses at the gene ends were 2 bases for V and 7 bases for J; bases not matched to a gene: 10. Per germline, CDR1 SGHRS and CDR2 YFSETQ. CDR3 coding DNA: TGCGCCAGCAGCTTAGAAGGGACTAGCGGGTTCCGAGAGCAGTACTTC. Encoded protein: CASSLEGTSGFREQYF.

As concerns this clone: The same CDR3 also results from other DNA sequences found in this sample. The chain joins TRBV6-5 to TRBJ2-7; the match to TRBD1 covers 8 bases. Trimming took 0 bases from V and 0 from J; bases not matched to a gene: 4. The germline V gene has CDR1 MNHEY and CDR2 SVGAGI. The CDR3 covers 16 residues. The CDR3 DNA reads as TGTGCCAGCAGTTACTCGACAGGGGAGGCCTCCTACGAGCAGTACTTC. It translates to CASSYSTGEASYEQYF.

The rearrangement joins TRBV6-5 to TRBJ2-7; D assignment may be TRBD1 or TRBD2 (6 bases each). V shed 8 bases and J shed 1 base, with 18 bases lying between them. The CDR3 is 15 amino acids. The germline CDR1 and CDR2 sequences are MNHEY and SVGAGI. CDR3 region: CASGSLGGRSYEQYF. The CDR3 nucleotides are TGTGCCAGCGGCTCGTTGGGGGGCCGGTCCTACGAGCAGTACTTC.

Turning to this clone: Other DNA sequences in this specimen translate into the identical CDR3. The chain has TRBV29-1 and TRBJ2-7; D might be TRBD2 (6 bases). Germline V lookup: CDR1 SQVTM, CDR2 ANQGSEA. CDR3 size: 10 residues. V dropped 7 bases and J dropped 4 bases, with 8 bases sitting between them. The CDR3 protein is CSAGTYEQYF. The CDR3 DNA sequence: TGCAGCGCCGGGACTTACGAGCAGTACTTC.

This chain links TRBV6-4 with TRBJ2-3, with 8 positions matching TRBD2. The junction had 2 bases not matched to a gene; V was cut back by 6 bases and J by 0 bases. Germline assignment: CDR1 MRHNA and CDR2 SNTAGT. The CDR3 covers 14 residues. The CDR3 spells CASRASGSTDTQYF. CDR3 nucleotide sequence: TGTGCCAGCAGGGCTAGCGGGAGCACAGATACGCAGTATTTT.

The chain links TRBV11-3 to TRBJ2-5; 7 bases are a match to TRBD1. The germline V gene encodes CDR1 SGHNT and CDR2 YENEEA. There are 16 residues in the CDR3. After removal of 1 base from V and 5 bases from J, the junction contained 10 bases not matched to a gene. CDR3 in DNA: TGTGCCAGCAGCTTAGGGGACAGAGTTTACTGGGAGACCCAGTACTTC. The encoded protein is CASSLGDRVYWETQYF.

The chain recombines TRBV5-1 with TRBJ2-3; TRBD2 matches at 14 bases. The V gene's germline CDR1 is SGHRS and CDR2 YFSETQ. The CDR3 contains 15 residues. With V trimmed by 3 bases and J by 6 bases, 3 bases remained unmatched. The CDR3 DNA follows: TGCGCCAGCAGCTCGGGACTAGCGGGGGACGATACGCAGTATTTT. This gives the protein CASSSGLAGDDTQYF. The full variable domain, rest sourced from reference TRBV5-1 and TRBJ2-3, is KAGVTQTPRYLIKTRGQQVTLSCSPISGHRSVSWYQQTPGQGLQFLFEYFSETQRNKGNFPGRFSGRQFSNSRSEMNVSTLELGDSALYLCASSSGLAGDDTQYFGPGTRLTVL.

The chain recombines TRBV19 with TRBJ1-1; D gene ambiguous. The V gene's germline CDR1 is LNHDA and CDR2 SQIVND (reference sequence). With 4 bases removed from V and 9 bases from J, the gap between germline ends came to 12 bases. The CDR3 is made up of 12 amino acids. CDR3 nucleotide sequence: TGTGCCAGTAGTACGGACGCAAGCAAAGCTTTCTTT. This translates into CASSTDASKAFF.

The V and J genes are TRBV7-8 and TRBJ2-3, with TRBD2 matching over 12 bases. With V trimmed by 0 bases and J by 6 bases, 7 bases remained unmatched. The CDR3 is made up of 17 amino acids. Germline V gives CDR1 SGHVS, CDR2 FQNEAQ. DNA of the CDR3: TGTGCCAGCAGCTTAGCCCCCCCGACTAGCGGGGGTGATACGCAGTATTTT. Amino acid sequence: CASSLAPPTSGGDTQYF.

V and J are TRBV7-2 and TRBJ2-5, with D possibly TRBD2 on 6 matching bases. V was cut by 0 bases and J by 5 bases, with 10 bases left in between. In germline, CDR1 is SGHTA, CDR2 FQGNSA. The CDR3 is 14 residues long. The CDR3 DNA reads as TGTGCCAGCAGCTTAGCGTGGGGGACTGAGACCCAGTACTTC. As protein: CASSLAWGTETQYF. Supplemented by reference TRBV7-2 and TRBJ2-5, the full variable domain reads GAGVSQSPSNKVTEKGKDVELRCDPISGHTALYWYRQSLGQGLEFLIYFQGNSAPDKSGLPSDRFSAERTGGSVSTLTIQRTQQEDSAVYLCASSLAWGTETQYFGPGTRLLVL.

The rearrangement uses TRBV20-1 and TRBJ2-7; D unclear. Trimming took 7 bases from V and 3 from J, leaving 10 bases between them. This CDR3 has 11 residues. CDR1 is DFQATT and CDR2 is SNEGSKA in the germline V gene (reference sequence). The CDR3 DNA sequence: TGCAGTGGCTATAATAGCTACGAGCAGTACTTC. It encodes CSGYNSYEQYF.

The rearrangement joins TRBV27 to TRBJ1-2, with D perhaps matching TRBD1 (5 bases). There are 13 residues in the CDR3. Trimming removed 7 bases at V and 7 bases at J, with 16 bases between. Germline V gene lookup returns CDR1 MNHEY and CDR2 SMNVEV (reference sequence). The CDR3 nucleotides read TGTGCCAGCACCCGTCGCAGGGTACCTGGCTACACCTTC. This translates into CASTRRRVPGYTF.

The V gene is TRBV7-9, the J gene TRBJ2-1; no firm D call. The germline V gene has CDR1 SEHNR and CDR2 FQNEAQ (reference sequence). Trimming removed 2 bases at V and 11 bases at J, with 10 bases between. The CDR3 contains 12 residues. CDR3 in DNA: TGTGCCAGCAGCTTAAGTGAAGGGCAGCAGTTCTTC. Translated: CASSLSEGQQFF.

To note about this clone: Other DNA variants within this sample encode the same CDR3. The chain couples TRBV9 to TRBJ2-2; no clear D. Germline CDR1 and CDR2: SGDLS and YYNGEE. With 0 bases removed from V and 2 bases from J, the gap between germline ends came to 5 bases. The CDR3 spans 14 residues. The CDR3 coding sequence is TGTGCCAGCAGCGTAGTAGGTAACACCGGGGAGCTGTTTTTT. This codes for CASSVVGNTGELFF.

This clone is a singleton in its sample. This chain connects TRBV5-1 to TRBJ1-1, with unresolved D. Germline CDR1 is SGHRS and CDR2 is YFSETQ. V shed 0 bases and J shed 2 bases, with 11 bases lying between them. This CDR3 is 15 amino acids long. The DNA of the CDR3 is TGCGCCAGCAGCTTGGCCCAGGCCACAAACACTGAAGCTTTCTTT. Encoded protein: CASSLAQATNTEAFF.

This chain uses TRBV10-3 with TRBJ2-3, with 8 bases fitting TRBD2. With 3 bases clipped from V and 3 bases from J, the junction kept 11 bases outside the gene matches. Germline V CDR1 and CDR2: ENHRY, SYGVKD. The CDR3 has 17 residues. The CDR3 bases are TGTGCCATCAGTGACAGGGTAGCGGGAAAGGGGACAGATACGCAGTATTTT. Translated: CAISDRVAGKGTDTQYF.

This clone has only one observation. V is TRBV2 and J is TRBJ2-2; TRBD2 matches at 10 bases. The CDR3 contains 17 residues. V lost 4 bases and J lost 0; bases outside the gene matches: 5. The germline gives CDR1 SNHLY, CDR2 FYNNEI. CDR3 sequence reads: CASSGVSGRTNTGELFF. The CDR3 DNA reads TGTGCCAGCAGTGGGGTTAGCGGGAGGACGAACACCGGGGAGCTGTTTTTT.

This clone was detected once. The V and J genes are TRBV28 and TRBJ2-7, with D possibly TRBD1 on 5 matching bases. The CDR3 extends over 15 amino acids. Germline values: CDR1 MDHEN, CDR2 SYDVKM. Deletions cut 2 bases from V and 5 bases from J, with 16 bases between. The CDR3 spells CASSLRMGIRDEQYF. CDR3 nucleotides: TGTGCCAGCAGTTTAAGGATGGGGATCAGGGACGAGCAGTACTTC.

Here the CDR3 reads CASSPRWGISEAFF. CDR3 nucleotides: TGTGCCAGCAGCCCTCGGTGGGGTATATCTGAAGCTTTCTTT. The chain uses TRBV7-8 and TRBJ1-1, with D unclear. V shed 5 bases and J shed 6 bases, with 16 bases lying between them. Per the germline V gene, CDR1 is SGHVS and CDR2 is FQNEAQ. This CDR3 is 14 amino acids long.

The V and J genes are TRBV11-2 and TRBJ1-5; D is uncertain. The V and J ends lost 0 bases and 7 bases respectively, with 10 bases between them. CDR1 is SGHAT and CDR2 is FQNNGV in the germline V gene. This CDR3 spans 14 amino acids. The CDR3 region is CASSLDAGIQPQHF. In DNA form, the CDR3 reads TGTGCCAGCAGCTTAGATGCGGGAATACAGCCCCAGCATTTT. Drawing the rest from reference TRBV11-2 and TRBJ1-5, the complete variable domain is EAGVAQSPRYKIIEKRQSVAFWCNPISGHATLYWYQQILGQGPKLLIQFQNNGVVDDSQLPKDRFSAERLKGVDSTLKIQPAKLEDSAVYLCASSLDAGIQPQHFGDGTRLSIL.